The 24 T cell receptor beta chains below all came from one sample that was sequenced in a study of long-term antiretroviral therapy in people with HIV. Runs used v3.0 of the immunoSEQ assay and were done at survey level. TCRdb's copy holds only in-frame clones and misses some; the assay was immunoSEQ multiplex PCR. The sample carries roughly 25,000 clones, 82% recorded once. This sample comprised unsorted PBMCs, obtained 1.1 years before starting antiretroviral therapy. These receptor sequences come from a woman aged 25-40 years with HIV.

V and J are TRBV2 and TRBJ1-3; D is ambiguous. Trimming left V 2 bases short and J 4 bases short, with 12 bases between. The CDR3 contains 15 residues. Germline values: CDR1 SNHLY, CDR2 FYNNEI. The CDR3 spells CASSEPRSRGNTIYF. For the CDR3, the DNA is TGTGCCAGCAGTGAACCCCGCAGTCGAGGAAACACCATATATTTT.

The chain is built from TRBV19 and TRBJ2-1, with D tentatively TRBD2 (7 bases). V was trimmed by 6 bases and J by 7 bases, leaving 22 bases between them. Germline loops: CDR1 LNHDA, CDR2 SQIVND (reference sequence). This CDR3 is built from 16 residues. CDR3 in DNA: TGTGCCAGTAGCTTTGGAGGGGGGGCCAAGGGAAATGAGCAGTTCTTC. Translated, it gives CASSFGGGAKGNEQFF.

V gene TRBV5-8 combines with J gene TRBJ2-5, with D possibly TRBD1 on 6 matching bases. V was trimmed by 0 bases and J by 5 bases, leaving 11 bases between them. The CDR3 has 14 amino acids. Germline values: CDR1 SGHTS, CDR2 YDEGEE. The CDR3 is CASSLGTEMETQYF. The CDR3 nucleotides are TGTGCCAGCAGCTTGGGGACAGAAATGGAGACCCAGTACTTC.

The chain is built from TRBV5-5 and TRBJ2-1; 9 bases are a match to TRBD1. CDR3 length equals 14 residues. Germline-derived CDR1 and CDR2 are SGHKS and YYEKEE (reference sequence). V trimming: 6 bases; J trimming: 6 bases; junction bases outside the gene matches: 7. CDR3 DNA: TGTGCCAGCAAACGGGACAGGGATCCCAATGAGCAGTTCTTC. Amino acids: CASKRDRDPNEQFF.

The rearrangement uses TRBV10-2 and TRBJ2-7; possibly TRBD1 or TRBD2 for D (5 bases each). Trimming took 0 bases from V and 10 from J, leaving 25 bases between them. The CDR3 is made up of 17 amino acids. In germline, CDR1 is WSHSY, CDR2 SAAADI. CDR3 DNA sequence: TGCGCCAGCAGTGAGTCGCAAAGTCTAGCAGGGTACATTGCTCAGTACTTC. As protein: CASSESQSLAGYIAQYF.

In DNA, the CDR3 is TGCGCCAGCAGCCCGAGAACAGGGGTTGGCTCCTACAATGAGCAGTTCTTC. Translated, it gives CASSPRTGVGSYNEQFF. J is TRBJ2-1 and V is TRBV4-1; 7 nucleotides line up with TRBD1. With V trimmed by 4 bases and J by 0 bases, 9 bases remained unmatched. Germline-derived CDR1 and CDR2 are MGHRA and YSYEKL. This CDR3 has 17 residues.

The chain carries TRBV5-1 and TRBJ1-4, with D hard to call. Germline CDR1 is SGHRS and CDR2 is YFSETQ. The CDR3 length is 14 residues. Trimming left V 5 bases short and J 6 bases short, with 14 bases between. As DNA, the CDR3 is TGCGCCAGCAGTGTAGGGTCTGTGGATGAAAAACTGTTTTTT. Protein: CASSVGSVDEKLFF.

A few counts support this clone. This chain's CDR3 is CASSEQGSNQPQHF. In DNA form, the CDR3 reads TGTGCCAGCAGTGAACAAGGGTCTAATCAGCCCCAGCATTTT. The J gene is TRBJ1-5, the V gene TRBV2; D remains ambiguous. Trimming cost V 2 bases and J 4 bases, with 9 bases left between them. Germline assignment: CDR1 SNHLY and CDR2 FYNNEI. The length of the CDR3 is 14 residues.

The chain links TRBV9 to TRBJ1-1, with TRBD1 as a possible D gene (5 bases). The CDR3 covers 16 residues. Between the trimmed V and J ends, which lost 4 bases and 1 base, there was a span of 17 bases. Germline assignment: CDR1 SGDLS and CDR2 YYNGEE. CDR3 sequence reads: CASSPRRGSKNTEAFF. CDR3 nucleotides: TGTGCCAGCAGCCCCCGAAGGGGTTCTAAGAACACTGAAGCTTTCTTT.

This clone was counted once. This chain joins TRBV6-6 and TRBJ1-3; D is unclear. The CDR3 runs to 15 residues. Trimming removed 7 bases at V and 0 bases at J, with 13 bases between. Germline assignment: CDR1 MNHNY and CDR2 SVGAGI (reference sequence). Written as DNA, the CDR3 is TGTGCCAGCACCCAGTCGTCAATCTCTGGAAACACCATATATTTT. Its protein is CASTQSSISGNTIYF.

This clone was seen a single time. The chain has TRBV2 and TRBJ2-7, with D unresolved. Germline loops: CDR1 SNHLY, CDR2 FYNNEI. Trimming removed 0 bases at V and 3 bases at J, with 9 bases between. CDR3 size: 14 residues. DNA for the CDR3: TGTGCCAGCAGTGAAGCGCTAAACGGCTACGAGCAGTACGTC. Translating gives CASSEALNGYEQYV.

The chain has TRBV9 and TRBJ2-2, with 8 nucleotides matching TRBD2. The junction had 6 bases not matched to a gene; V was cut back by 3 bases and J by 5 bases. The CDR3 consists of 15 residues. Germline V lookup: CDR1 SGDLS, CDR2 YYNGEE. The DNA of the CDR3 is TGTGCCAGCAGCGCCTGGGCTAGCGGGACCGGGGAGCTGTTTTTT. Amino acid sequence: CASSAWASGTGELFF.

J is TRBJ2-1 and V is TRBV4-1, with TRBD2 matching over 11 bases. V shed 2 bases, J shed 5 bases, and the junction held 5 bases outside the gene matches. CDR3 length: 16 amino acids. Germline CDR1 is MGHRA and CDR2 is YSYEKL. CDR3: CASSQSSSGGNNEQFF. As DNA, the CDR3 is TGCGCCAGCAGCCAAAGTTCTAGCGGGGGGAACAATGAGCAGTTCTTC.

This chain links TRBV6-1 with TRBJ1-2; D call uncertain. Germline V gene data show CDR1 as MNHNS and CDR2 as SASEGT. The germline V and J ends were trimmed by 4 bases and 5 bases, with 14 bases remaining between them. The CDR3 extends over 14 amino acids. The CDR3 sequence is CASSALANMYGYTF. In DNA form, the CDR3 reads TGTGCCAGCAGTGCATTGGCGAACATGTATGGCTACACCTTC.

The genes are TRBV4-1 and TRBJ2-1, with TRBD2 identical over 7 bases. Unmatched junction bases numbered 0, after V lost 6 bases and J lost 4 bases. The germline gives CDR1 MGHRA, CDR2 YSYEKL. The CDR3 runs 12 residues. The CDR3 nucleotides read TGCGCCAGCAGGGGGGGGTACAATGAGCAGTTCTTC. This encodes CASRGGYNEQFF.

The chain joins TRBV9 to TRBJ1-1; D may be TRBD1 (5 bases). Germline-derived CDR1 and CDR2 are SGDLS and YYNGEE. The CDR3 loop spans 15 amino acids. The V end was cut by 0 bases, the J end by 1 base, with 10 bases between. The CDR3 sequence: CASSVVGRANTEAFF. DNA for the CDR3: TGTGCCAGCAGCGTAGTCGGCAGGGCGAACACTGAAGCTTTCTTT.

The chain has TRBV5-6 and TRBJ2-7; no clear D. Trimming shortened V by 4 bases and J by 2 bases, and 13 bases separated the two germline ends. Germline CDR1 SGHDT, CDR2 YYEEEE. The CDR3 loop spans 14 amino acids. Written as DNA, the CDR3 is TGTGCCAGCAGCAGGAACCTCAGGACCTACGAGCAGTACGTC. Translating gives CASSRNLRTYEQYV.

In nucleotides, the CDR3 is TGCGCCAGCAGCTTGTCACCCTTCACAGATACGCAGTATTTT. This sequence encodes CASSLSPFTDTQYF. The chain is built from TRBV5-1 and TRBJ2-3; D not certain. V was shortened by 1 base and J by 2 bases, with 8 bases between the two germline ends. CDR1 SGHRS and CDR2 YFSETQ come from the germline V gene. The CDR3 runs 14 residues.

The chain employs TRBV5-1 and TRBJ1-1, with 7 positions matching TRBD1. The germline CDR1 and CDR2 sequences are SGHRS and YFSETQ. Trimming cost V 4 bases and J 1 base; bases outside gene matches: 1. The CDR3 has 13 amino acids. The CDR3 DNA sequence: TGCGCCAGCAGCCGGGACAGGAACACTGAAGCTTTCTTT. Translating it yields CASSRDRNTEAFF.

This sequence joins TRBV9 and TRBJ2-2, with TRBD1 matching 9 bases. The junction had 7 bases not matched to a gene; V was cut back by 0 bases and J by 4 bases. Germline-derived CDR1 and CDR2 are SGDLS and YYNGEE. The CDR3 has 17 amino acids. CDR3 loop: CASSVGPQGAGTGELFF. CDR3 in DNA: TGTGCCAGCAGCGTAGGGCCACAGGGGGCGGGCACCGGGGAGCTGTTTTTT.

This rearrangement joins TRBV7-9 to TRBJ2-7; tentative D call: TRBD1 (5 bases). This CDR3 contains 15 residues. Germline assignment: CDR1 SEHNR and CDR2 FQNEAQ (reference sequence). V lost 4 bases and J lost 8, with 21 bases in between. The CDR3 coding sequence is TGTGCCAGCAGCTCTGACAGCTACTTGTCCCAACAGCAGTACGTC. This sequence encodes CASSSDSYLSQQQYV.

This chain joins TRBV20-1 and TRBJ2-5; D gene ambiguous. The V end lost 3 bases, the J end lost 5 bases, and 7 bases lay between the germline ends. CDR3 length equals 11 residues. From germline, CDR1 is DFQATT and CDR2 SNEGSKA (reference sequence). The CDR3 bases are TGCAGTGCTAGGATCGGCGAGACCCAGTACTTC. Protein sequence: CSARIGETQYF.

This chain joins TRBV4-1 and TRBJ1-3; D is unclear. V lost 2 bases and J lost 0, with 14 bases in between. The germline V gene encodes CDR1 MGHRA and CDR2 YSYEKL. The CDR3 runs 17 residues. CDR3 loop: CASSQNPPGTSGNTIYF. The CDR3 region has the DNA TGCGCCAGCAGCCAAAACCCCCCAGGCACCTCTGGAAACACCATATATTTT.

The J gene is TRBJ2-1, the V gene TRBV19; possibly TRBD2 for D (6 bases). CDR1 and CDR2 from the germline V gene are LNHDA and SQIVND (reference sequence). The V end lost 2 bases, the J end lost 3 bases, and 14 bases lay between the germline ends. The length of the CDR3 is 16 residues. CDR3: CASSITHSGFYNEQFF. The DNA of the CDR3 is TGTGCCAGTAGTATAACACATAGCGGATTCTACAATGAGCAGTTCTTC.